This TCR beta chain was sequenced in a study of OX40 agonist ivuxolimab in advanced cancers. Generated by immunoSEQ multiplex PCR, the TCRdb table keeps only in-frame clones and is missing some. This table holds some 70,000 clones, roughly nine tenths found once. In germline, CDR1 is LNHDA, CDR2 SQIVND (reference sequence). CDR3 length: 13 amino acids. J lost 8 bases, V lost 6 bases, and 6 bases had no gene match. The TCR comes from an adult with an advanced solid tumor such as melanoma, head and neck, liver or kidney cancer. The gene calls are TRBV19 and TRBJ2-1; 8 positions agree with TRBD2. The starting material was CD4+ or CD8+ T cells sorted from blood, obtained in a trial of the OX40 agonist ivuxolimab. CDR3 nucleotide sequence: TGTGCCAGTAGAACGGGGGGGAGGGATGAGCAGTTCTTC. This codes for CASRTGGRDEQFF.